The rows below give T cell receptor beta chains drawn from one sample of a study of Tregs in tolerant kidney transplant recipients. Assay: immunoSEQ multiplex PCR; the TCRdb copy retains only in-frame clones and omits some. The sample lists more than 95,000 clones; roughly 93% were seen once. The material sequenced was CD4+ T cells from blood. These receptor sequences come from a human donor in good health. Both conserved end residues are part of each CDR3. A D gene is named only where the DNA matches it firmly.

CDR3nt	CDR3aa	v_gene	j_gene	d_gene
TGTGCTAGCAGCTTGGCCGGGACAGGTCGGGCGGAGACCCAGTACTTC	CASSLAGTGRAETQYF	TRBV7-7	TRBJ2-5	TRBD1
TGTGCCAGCAGCAGGACAAGGGAAGGGCGCTATGGCTACACCTTC	CASSRTREGRYGYTF	TRBV27	TRBJ1-2	-
TGTGCCAGCTCACCAAGGCGGGGTGATGGCGGGGAGCTGTTTTTT	CASSPRRGDGGELFF	TRBV18	TRBJ2-2	-
TGCGCCAGCAGCTTATTAGGACTAGCGCCATACCAAGAGACCCAGTACTTC	CASSLLGLAPYQETQYF	TRBV5-1	TRBJ2-5	TRBD2
TGTGCCAGCAGTGATCCCACTAGCGGGGGTTACAATGAGCAGTTCTTC	CASSDPTSGGYNEQFF	TRBV25-1	TRBJ2-1	TRBD2
TGTGCCAGCAGTTACGGGACAGGGGGGGATACGCAGTATTTT	CASSYGTGGDTQYF	TRBV6-5	TRBJ2-3	TRBD1
TGCGCCAGCAGCTTGGCGGTCGGGCTTAGTAATGAAAAACTGTTTTTT	CASSLAVGLSNEKLFF	TRBV5-1	TRBJ1-4	-
TGTGCCAGCAGCTTAGGACGGTGGGGCACCGGGGAGCTGTTTTTT	CASSLGRWGTGELFF	TRBV7-2	TRBJ2-2	-
TGTGCCAGCAGCGCCTATAGCGGGAGTGGTTTTGAAGAGACCCAGTACTTC	CASSAYSGSGFEETQYF	TRBV7-6	TRBJ2-5	TRBD2
TGTGCCAGCAGTGAACGTGTTGAGGGGGCCTCTTATAGCAATCAGCCCCAGCATTTT	CASSERVEGASYSNQPQHF	TRBV6-1	TRBJ1-5	TRBD1